The entry below gives a single TCR beta chain sequence along with its context. The antigen is unknown. CDR3 length equals 13 residues. Germline loops: CDR1 SEHNR, CDR2 FQNEAQ (reference sequence). V was clipped by 5 bases and J by 6 bases, with 11 bases between them. The data derive from a study of vaccination and CD4 T cells after COVID-19. Whole-study context: The control cultures got either a CEFX pool, an HIV-1 Nef pool, or no peptide at all.

Cultured CD4+ T cell DNA underwent sequencing with the Oncomine TCR Beta short-read assay. Investigators obtained genomic DNA by extraction from cultured CD4+ T cells. In TCRdb, the PCR reads were re-called with MiXCR into one record per CDR3 protein. The data contain about 13,000 distinct CDR3 sequences, 45% of them seen just once; the ten biggest clones take up less than 9%. Sample treatment: approximately 9-day PBMC culture with coronavirus spike peptide pools or control peptides (ViraFEST assay). The dates of positive PCR tests extended from March through December 2020 and came before the US Alpha, Beta and Delta variants. PBMCs were cultured at around 2 million per well with around 9.5 IU/ml IL-2 and approximately 9.4 ug/ml peptide pools.

The sequencing used CD4+ T cells from blood, cultured in vitro, collected after SARS-CoV-2 vaccination. The TCR comes from a human donor who had recovered from COVID-19. The chain uses TRBV7-9 and TRBJ1-3, with unresolved D. The DNA for the CDR3 is TGTGCCAGCAGCAATGGGCCGGCAAACACCATATATTTT. Amino acid sequence: CASSNGPANTIYF.